This entry lists 2 T cell receptor beta chains sequenced from one sample in a study of blood T cell repertoires in COVID-19. TCRdb's table, derived via immunoSEQ multiplex PCR, lists solely in-frame clones and lacks some. The table lists about 280,000 clones, about 85% of them singletons, with more than 10% in the top ten. Specimen: peripheral blood. These receptors came from a human donor in a cohort sampled during active COVID-19.

The chain links TRBV5-5 to TRBJ2-7, with a weak D call TRBD2 (6 bases). This CDR3 is built from 15 residues. The germline CDR1 and CDR2 sequences are SGHKS and YYEKEE (reference sequence). V dropped 2 bases and J dropped 8 bases, with 20 bases sitting between them. The CDR3 here is CASSLRASERLKQYF. CDR3 in DNA: TGTGCCAGCAGCTTAAGGGCTAGCGAAAGGTTGAAGCAGTACTTC.

CDR3 DNA sequence: TGCGCCAGCAGCCGAAGCGGGAGTCAGCCCTACGAGCAGTACTTC. Amino acid sequence: CASSRSGSQPYEQYF. The rearrangement joins TRBV4-1 to TRBJ2-7, with 8 nucleotides matching TRBD2. V shed 4 bases and J 2 bases; nucleotides not matched to a gene: 7. The CDR3 has 15 amino acids. CDR1 and CDR2 (germline): MGHRA, YSYEKL.